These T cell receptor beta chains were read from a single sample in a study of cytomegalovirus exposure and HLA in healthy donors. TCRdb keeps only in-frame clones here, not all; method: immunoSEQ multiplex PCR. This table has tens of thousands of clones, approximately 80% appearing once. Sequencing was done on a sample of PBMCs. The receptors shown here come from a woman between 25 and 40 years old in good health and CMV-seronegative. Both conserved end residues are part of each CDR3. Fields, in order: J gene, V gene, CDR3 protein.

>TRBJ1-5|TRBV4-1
CASSLGQGDQPQHF
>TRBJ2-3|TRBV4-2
CASSQGGQGSVSPDTQYF
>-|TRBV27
CATASQDRAIYEQYF
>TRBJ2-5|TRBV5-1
CASSLGGGGQETQYF
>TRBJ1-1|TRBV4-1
CASSHGQVRTEAFF
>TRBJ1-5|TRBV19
CARTPVEGSNQPQHF
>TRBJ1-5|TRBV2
CASSEARKGTGSYSNQPQHF
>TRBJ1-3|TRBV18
CASSPSSGNSGNTIYF
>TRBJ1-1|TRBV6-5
CASSYSAGARVTEAFF
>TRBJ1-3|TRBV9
CASSGALSGNTIYF
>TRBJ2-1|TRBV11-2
CASSFRQGASGSSYNEQFF
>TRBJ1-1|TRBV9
CASSVGRGVNTEAFF
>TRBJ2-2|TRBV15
CATSIRTSGATWTGELFF
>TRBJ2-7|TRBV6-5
CASSFGLALLGYEQYF
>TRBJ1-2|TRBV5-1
CASSLETRQGGIGYTF